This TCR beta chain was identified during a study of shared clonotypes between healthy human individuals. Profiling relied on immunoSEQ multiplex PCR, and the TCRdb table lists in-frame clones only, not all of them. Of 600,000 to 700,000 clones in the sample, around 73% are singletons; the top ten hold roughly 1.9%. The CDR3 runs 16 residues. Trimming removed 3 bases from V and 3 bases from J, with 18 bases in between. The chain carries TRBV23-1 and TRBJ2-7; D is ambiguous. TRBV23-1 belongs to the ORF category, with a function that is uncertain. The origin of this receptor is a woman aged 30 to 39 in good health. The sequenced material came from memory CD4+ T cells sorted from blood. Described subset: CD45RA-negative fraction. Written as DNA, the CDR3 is TGCGCCAGCAGTCACTATGACGGCAGTTTTAACTACGAGCAGTACTTC. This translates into CASSHYDGSFNYEQYF.